This T cell receptor beta chain comes out of a study of response to subunit inactivated influenza vaccine. Study observations and caveats: Authors suggested few new T cells are recruited by each seasonal influenza vaccination.

TCRdb re-derived calls from the RT-PCR reads in MiXCR, one entry per CDR3 protein. The table includes around 320,000 distinct CDR3 sequences, about 20% detected once. The CDR3 has 15 residues. The V end lost 0 bases, the J end lost 4 bases, and 10 bases lay between the germline ends. Germline CDR1 is MNHEY and CDR2 is SVGAGI. A note on this clonotype: Its antigen is as yet unknown.

This sample comprised PBMCs from blood, obtained about 20 months after vaccination. This TCR was recovered from a man aged 45 to 70 who received an inactivated influenza vaccine. This chain links TRBV6-5 with TRBJ1-5; perhaps TRBD1 as D (6 bases). The CDR3 reads CASSYSGGINQPQHF. The DNA of the CDR3 is TGTGCCAGCAGTTACTCCGGGGGCATTAATCAGCCCCAGCATTTT.